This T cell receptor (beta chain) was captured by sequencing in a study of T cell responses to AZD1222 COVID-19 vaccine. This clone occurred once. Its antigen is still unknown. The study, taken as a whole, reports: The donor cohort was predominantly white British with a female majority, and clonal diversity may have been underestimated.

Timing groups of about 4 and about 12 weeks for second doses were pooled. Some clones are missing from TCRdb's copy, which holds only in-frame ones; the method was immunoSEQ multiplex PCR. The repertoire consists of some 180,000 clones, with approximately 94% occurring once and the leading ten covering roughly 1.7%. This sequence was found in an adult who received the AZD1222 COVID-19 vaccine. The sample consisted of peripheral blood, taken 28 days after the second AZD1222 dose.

The CDR3 sequence is CASSEGLAYTDTQYF. In DNA, the CDR3 is TGCGCCAGCAGTGAGGGGCTAGCCTACACAGATACGCAGTATTTT. The chain recombines TRBV10-1 with TRBJ2-3, with TRBD2 as a possible D gene (5 bases). CDR1 is WNHNN and CDR2 is SYGVQD in the germline V gene (reference sequence). V lost 2 bases, J lost 2 bases, and 11 bases lay in between. CDR3 length equals 15 residues.